These 25 T cell receptor beta chains were all obtained from the same sample, sequenced in a study of T cell changes during pregnancy in multiple sclerosis (dated 2019 in TCRdb). Receptor libraries were prepared by the immunoSEQ multiplex PCR assay. Entries here come from immuneACCESS through TCRdb and include only in-frame sequences with V and J called. Some clones fail to appear in such tables; in the studies checked, an unresolved V gene covers under half of the shortfall, and the cause of the remainder is unknown. This sample holds around 35,000 clones; about 92% were observed only once. The top ten clonotypes cover approximately 1.1% of the sample. Sequenced: PBMCs (not recorded whether the cells were cultured). These TCRs come from a female donor with multiple sclerosis, enrolled in a pregnancy study.

J is TRBJ1-1 and V is TRBV7-8; 9 bases agree with TRBD1. The CDR3 spans 16 residues. Germline CDR1 reads SGHVS; CDR2 reads FQNEAQ. The ends lost 1 base at V and 8 bases at J; junction bases unmatched: 11. This chain's CDR3 is CASSLGYRDRAAEAFF. DNA for the CDR3: TGTGCCAGCAGCTTAGGGTACCGGGACAGGGCGGCCGAAGCTTTCTTT.

The chain couples TRBV10-2 to TRBJ2-1, with D perhaps TRBD1 or TRBD2 (5 bases each). Germline V gene sequence: CDR1 WSHSY, CDR2 SAAADI. The V and J ends lost 3 bases and 2 bases respectively, with 8 bases between them. The CDR3 has 14 residues. The CDR3 loop reads CASSDGGAYNEQFF. The CDR3 nucleotides read TGCGCCAGCAGTGATGGGGGAGCCTACAATGAGCAGTTCTTC.

Only one count was recorded for this clone. V is TRBV11-2 and J is TRBJ1-2, with D perhaps TRBD1 (5 bases). Deletions cut 6 bases from V and 2 bases from J, with 28 bases between. CDR1 SGHAT and CDR2 FQNNGV come from the germline V gene. This CDR3 comprises 19 residues. The DNA for the CDR3 is TGTGCCAGCAGGTCCGGGGCGGAAGTGACGGGAATAAAGAACTATGGCTACACCTTC. Residues: CASRSGAEVTGIKNYGYTF.

The CDR3 sequence is CASSLFEFGNTIYF. CDR3 nucleotide sequence: TGCGCCAGCAGCTTGTTCGAGTTTGGAAACACCATATATTTT. The genes are TRBV5-1 and TRBJ1-3, with D hard to call. There are 14 residues in the CDR3. Looked up from germline, CDR1 is SGHRS and CDR2 is YFSETQ. V was shortened by 1 base and J by 3 bases, with 8 bases between the two germline ends.

The gene calls are TRBV7-2 and TRBJ2-2; weak D call: TRBD2 (6 bases). Trimming cost V 1 base and J 3 bases, with 9 bases left between them. This CDR3 contains 15 residues. Germline CDR1 reads SGHTA; CDR2 reads FQGNSA. CDR3 DNA sequence: TGTGCCAGCAGCTTAGGGATAGCGGACACCGGGGAGCTGTTTTTT. This sequence encodes CASSLGIADTGELFF. The full variable domain, in which reference TRBV7-2 and TRBJ2-2 provide the parts outside the CDR3, is GAGVSQSPSNKVTEKGKDVELRCDPISGHTALYWYRQSLGQGLEFLIYFQGNSAPDKSGLPSDRFSAERTGGSVSTLTIQRTQQEDSAVYLCASSLGIADTGELFFGEGSRLTVL.

The V gene is TRBV6-1, the J gene TRBJ1-1, with a possible D match to TRBD1 (6 bases). The length of the CDR3 is 13 residues. The germline V gene has CDR1 MNHNS and CDR2 SASEGT. V gave up 5 bases and J gave up 4 bases, with 11 bases separating them. CDR3 amino acids: CASSFRRGTEAFF. In nucleotides, the CDR3 is TGTGCCAGCAGTTTTCGCAGGGGCACTGAAGCTTTCTTT.

This chain joins TRBV4-2 and TRBJ2-3, with D possibly being TRBD1 or TRBD2 (5 bases each). The CDR3 contains 19 residues. Germline CDR1 is LGHNA and CDR2 is YNFKEQ. The ends were cut back, 3 bases at V and 1 base at J, with 23 bases in the middle. This chain's CDR3 is CASSQPAQSWGTRTDTQYF. For the CDR3, the DNA is TGTGCCAGCAGCCAGCCGGCGCAATCCTGGGGGACCCGCACAGATACGCAGTATTTT.

The chain employs TRBV6-4 and TRBJ2-1; tentative D call: TRBD2 (5 bases). Trimming stripped 2 bases from V and 5 bases from J, with 13 bases between. This CDR3 contains 15 residues. Germline CDR1 MRHNA, CDR2 SNTAGT. The CDR3 sequence is CASSDGRVPNNEQFF. CDR3 DNA: TGTGCCAGCAGTGACGGGCGGGTGCCCAACAATGAGCAGTTCTTC.

Details on this clone: The sample has other DNA sequences that encode this CDR3 too. The J gene is TRBJ1-2, the V gene TRBV28, with 9 bases fitting TRBD1. There are 17 residues in the CDR3. Germline CDR1 and CDR2: MDHEN and SYDVKM. V shed 3 bases, J shed 3 bases, and the junction held 11 bases outside the gene matches. Here the CDR3 DNA reads TGTGCCAGCAGTTTCGGGGGGACAGGGATGTCGGACTATGGCTACACCTTC. Its protein is CASSFGGTGMSDYGYTF.

V is TRBV9 and J is TRBJ2-2; the match to TRBD1 covers 10 bases. Per the germline V gene, CDR1 is SGDLS and CDR2 is YYNGEE. The length of the CDR3 is 15 residues. Trimming took 4 bases from V and 4 from J; bases not matched to a gene: 4. CDR3 residues: CASSSRQGATGELFF. The CDR3 DNA follows: TGTGCCAGCAGCTCCAGACAGGGGGCCACCGGGGAGCTGTTTTTT. Full variable domain (rest looked up from reference TRBV9 and TRBJ2-2): DSGVTQTPKHLITATGQRVTLRCSPRSGDLSVYWYQQSLDQGLQFLIQYYNGEERAKGNILERFSAQQFPDLHSELNLSSLELGDSALYFCASSSRQGATGELFFGEGSRLTVL.

The chain carries TRBV14 and TRBJ1-1, with D uncertain. CDR3 length equals 14 residues. V shed 1 base and J shed 7 bases, with 13 bases lying between them. From germline, CDR1 is SGHDN and CDR2 FVKESK. CDR3 bases: TGTGCCAGCAGCCAAGGAATGGGCTGGTATGAAGCTTTCTTT. Protein product: CASSQGMGWYEAFF.

The chain has TRBV4-3 and TRBJ1-1; no clear D gene. Germline V CDR1 and CDR2: LGHNA, YSLEER. This CDR3 is built from 15 residues. With 1 base removed from V and 5 bases from J, the gap between germline ends came to 14 bases. CDR3 amino acids: CASSQVGREWTEAFF. The CDR3 nucleotides read TGCGCCAGCAGCCAAGTCGGAAGGGAATGGACTGAAGCTTTCTTT.

Written as DNA, the CDR3 is TGTGCCAGCAGCTTAAGCGGTTTTGTGTACGAGCAGTACTTC. This codes for CASSLSGFVYEQYF. The chain joins TRBV7-8 to TRBJ2-7, with D perhaps TRBD2 (5 bases). CDR1 is SGHVS and CDR2 is FQNEAQ in the germline V gene. V lost 2 bases to trimming and J lost 4 bases, with 12 bases between them. This CDR3 has 14 residues.

The gene calls are TRBV19 and TRBJ2-7; 9 bases are shared with TRBD1. The germline V gene encodes CDR1 LNHDA and CDR2 SQIVND (reference sequence). The CDR3 loop spans 14 amino acids. Trimming cost V 4 bases and J 1 base; bases outside gene matches: 2. This CDR3 reads CASSTGTGSYEQYF. CDR3 coding DNA: TGTGCCAGTAGTACCGGGACAGGGTCCTACGAGCAGTACTTC.

The chain uses TRBV20-1 and TRBJ1-3; D remains ambiguous. Germline loops: CDR1 DFQATT, CDR2 SNEGSKA (reference sequence). This CDR3 is 11 amino acids long. Trimming left V 6 bases short and J 3 bases short, with 6 bases between. In nucleotides, the CDR3 is TGCAGTGCCCCGATTGGAAACACCATATATTTT. Translating gives CSAPIGNTIYF.

The rearrangement joins TRBV4-2 to TRBJ2-5, with 7 bases matching TRBD2. This CDR3 region has 15 residues. J gave up 5 bases and V 4 bases, and 10 bases lay outside the gene matches. Germline values: CDR1 LGHNA, CDR2 YNFKEQ. The CDR3 loop reads CASSLTSLVGETQYF. The CDR3 DNA reads as TGTGCCAGCAGCCTGACTAGCCTTGTAGGCGAGACCCAGTACTTC.

V and J are TRBV19 and TRBJ1-2; D remains ambiguous. Trimming removed 3 bases from V and 4 bases from J, with 12 bases in between. Germline V gene sequence: CDR1 LNHDA, CDR2 SQIVND (reference sequence). The CDR3 totals 14 residues. The CDR3 nucleotides are TGTGCCAGTAGTATCGTTCGGAGGCTCTATGGCTACACCTTC. Its protein product is CASSIVRRLYGYTF.

The rearrangement joins TRBV19 to TRBJ1-1, with D unclear. The CDR3 has 16 residues. Germline CDR1 LNHDA, CDR2 SQIVND (reference sequence). V was clipped by 5 bases and J by 6 bases, with 22 bases between them. The DNA of the CDR3 is TGTGCCAGTAGTTCCACTTTTTTTGGTGTATTGGCTGAAGCTTTCTTT. Its translation: CASSSTFFGVLAEAFF.

The chain recombines TRBV5-5 with TRBJ1-2, with 9 bases identical to TRBD1. This CDR3 comprises 15 residues. The V gene's germline CDR1 is SGHKS and CDR2 YYEKEE (reference sequence). The trim removed 4 bases at V and 2 bases at J, leaving 6 bases unmatched. This CDR3 is CASSHNRGQNYGYTF. The DNA of the CDR3 is TGTGCCAGCAGCCATAACAGGGGGCAGAACTATGGCTACACCTTC.

The chain couples TRBV4-1 to TRBJ2-5, with 7 bases identical to TRBD2. The J call may be in error: the DNA end matches TRBJ2-7 better. The CDR3 loop spans 15 amino acids. CDR1 is MGHRA and CDR2 is YSYEKL in the germline V gene. CDR3: CASSPGLAASYEQYF. The CDR3 DNA reads TGCGCCAGCAGCCCAGGCCTAGCGGCCTCCTACGAGCAGTACTTC.

The genes are TRBV10-3 and TRBJ1-1; no reliable D call. The CDR3 sequence is 13 residues long. Germline V CDR1 and CDR2: ENHRY, SYGVKD. The V end lost 11 bases, the J end lost 0 bases, and 13 bases lay between the germline ends. The CDR3 DNA reads as TGTGCCTCCGGGAGGACCATGAACACTGAAGCTTTCTTT. This codes for CASGRTMNTEAFF.

The J gene is TRBJ2-1, the V gene TRBV5-1, with 7 bases identical to TRBD2. The germline V gene has CDR1 SGHRS and CDR2 YFSETQ. The CDR3 has 13 amino acids. V lost 4 bases to trimming and J lost 11 bases; unmatched junction nucleotides: 9. CDR3 region: CASSPVAGEQQFF. The DNA for the CDR3 is TGCGCCAGCAGCCCGGTCGCGGGAGAGCAGCAGTTCTTC.

The V and J genes are TRBV19 and TRBJ2-4; 10 nucleotides line up with TRBD2. CDR1 is LNHDA, CDR2 SQIVND, per germline (reference sequence). The junction had 17 bases not matched to a gene; V was cut back by 0 bases and J by 0 bases. The CDR3 is made up of 22 amino acids. CDR3 nucleotides: TGTGCCAGTAGTATAGACCCCATAGCGGGAGGCTCGGTTATCGGAGCCAAAAACATTCAGTACTTC. It translates to CASSIDPIAGGSVIGAKNIQYF.

The gene calls are TRBV29-1 and TRBJ1-1; possibly TRBD1 for D (5 bases). V lost 6 bases and J lost 0, with 8 bases in between. Per germline, CDR1 SQVTM and CDR2 ANQGSEA. The CDR3 runs 12 residues. CDR3 region: CSVGQVNTEAFF. As DNA, the CDR3 is TGCAGCGTCGGACAAGTGAACACTGAAGCTTTCTTT.

The chain is built from TRBV18 and TRBJ2-3, with D perhaps TRBD1 (6 bases). V was shortened by 8 bases and J by 1 base, with 10 bases between the two germline ends. Germline V gives CDR1 KGHSH, CDR2 LQKENI. The length of the CDR3 is 13 residues. CDR3 residues: CASPQGGTDTQYF. Written as DNA, the CDR3 is TGTGCCAGCCCACAGGGAGGCACAGATACGCAGTATTTT. Full variable domain (remainder filled in from reference TRBV18 and TRBJ2-3): NAGVMQNPRHLVRRRGQEARLRCSPMKGHSHVYWYRQLPEEGLKFMVYLQKENIIDESGMPKERFSAEFPKEGPSILRIQQVVRGDSAAYFCASPQGGTDTQYFGPGTRLTVL.